This T cell receptor (beta chain) originates from a study of blood T cells in healthy people across ages. A second PCR, run for about 7 to 12 cycles, used a sample-barcoded 5' primer plus a J-beta primer mix. TCRdb processed the 5' RACE reads anew with MiXCR; each CDR3 protein has one entry. The sample shows 2 million or so distinct CDR3 sequences, around 48% of them seen only once. V trimming: 3 bases; J trimming: 12 bases; junction bases outside the gene matches: 15. CDR3 size: 15 residues. CDR1 and CDR2 (germline): SQVTM, ANQGSEA. The clonotype originates from a woman aged 40 to 49 in good health. Sequenced: blood. This chain connects TRBV29-1 to TRBJ2-1; 9 bases agree with TRBD2. The CDR3 is CSVDALAGSSVGQFF. CDR3 in DNA: TGCAGCGTTGATGCGCTAGCGGGAAGTTCGGTAGGGCAGTTCTTC.